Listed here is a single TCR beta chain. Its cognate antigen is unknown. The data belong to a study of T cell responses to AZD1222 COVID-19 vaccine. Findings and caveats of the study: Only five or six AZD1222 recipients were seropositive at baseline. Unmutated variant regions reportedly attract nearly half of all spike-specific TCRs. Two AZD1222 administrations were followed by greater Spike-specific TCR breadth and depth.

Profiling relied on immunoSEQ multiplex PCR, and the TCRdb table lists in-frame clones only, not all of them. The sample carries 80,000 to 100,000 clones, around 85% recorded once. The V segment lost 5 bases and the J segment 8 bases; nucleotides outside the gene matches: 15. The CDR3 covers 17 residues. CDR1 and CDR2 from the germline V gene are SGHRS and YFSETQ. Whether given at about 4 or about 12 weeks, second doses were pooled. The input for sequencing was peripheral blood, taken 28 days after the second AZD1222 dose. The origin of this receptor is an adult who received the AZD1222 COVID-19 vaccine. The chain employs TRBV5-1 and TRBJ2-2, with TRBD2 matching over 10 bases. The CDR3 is CASRPTTSGTGRGELFF. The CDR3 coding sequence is TGCGCCAGCAGACCAACTACTAGCGGGACCGGCAGAGGGGAGCTGTTTTTT.